This TCR beta chain was documented in a study of technical replicates of blood from several donors. Produced via immunoSEQ multiplex PCR; TCRdb's table is partial and in-frame only. Here the sample spans roughly 93,000 clones, about 95% being singletons. The CDR3 has 13 residues. The germline gives CDR1 MNHNS, CDR2 SASEGT. The V and J ends lost 4 bases and 9 bases respectively, with 13 bases between them. Material for sequencing was T cells isolated from PBMCs. This chain connects TRBV6-1 to TRBJ2-1; no definite D call. This TCR was recovered from a human donor in good health. The CDR3 reads CASSVVHRIEQFF. CDR3 DNA: TGTGCCAGCAGTGTAGTCCATCGTATTGAGCAGTTCTTC.